This T cell receptor beta chain was captured in a study of early T cells in non-severe SARS-CoV-2 infection. Individual cDNA molecules were tagged with unique molecular identifiers, the study reported. MiXCR, run by TCRdb on the 5' RACE reads, gives a single entry per CDR3 protein. The table has 55,000 or so distinct CDR3 sequences, more than 6.5% seen once. The V end was cut by 1 base, the J end by 0 bases, with 5 bases between. The length of the CDR3 is 14 residues. Per the germline V gene, CDR1 is SGHTA and CDR2 is FQGNSA. The specimen was whole blood, collected at baseline. This clonotype was sampled from an adult who was a healthcare worker with PCR-confirmed SARS-CoV-2 infection or an uninfected control (not recorded which). The chain joins TRBV7-2 to TRBJ2-3; D not certain. CDR3 loop: CASSLVLSTDTQYF. CDR3 bases: TGTGCCAGCAGCTTAGTTTTGAGCACAGATACGCAGTATTTT. Full variable domain (rest looked up from reference TRBV7-2 and TRBJ2-3): GAGVSQSPSNKVTEKGKDVELRCDPISGHTALYWYRQSLGQGLEFLIYFQGNSAPDKSGLPSDRFSAERTGGSVSTLTIQRTQQEDSAVYLCASSLVLSTDTQYFGPGTRLTVL.